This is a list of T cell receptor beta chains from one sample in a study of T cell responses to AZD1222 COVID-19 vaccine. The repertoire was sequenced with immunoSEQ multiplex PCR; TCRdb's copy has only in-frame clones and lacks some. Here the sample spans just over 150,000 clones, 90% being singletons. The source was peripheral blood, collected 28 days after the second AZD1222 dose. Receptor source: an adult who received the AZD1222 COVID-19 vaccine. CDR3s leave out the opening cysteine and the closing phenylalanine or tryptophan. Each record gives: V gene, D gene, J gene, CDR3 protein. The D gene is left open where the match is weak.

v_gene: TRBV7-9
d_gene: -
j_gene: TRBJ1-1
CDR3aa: ASSPGGGMNTEAF

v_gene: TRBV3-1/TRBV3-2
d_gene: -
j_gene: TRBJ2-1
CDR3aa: ASSHLSYNEQF

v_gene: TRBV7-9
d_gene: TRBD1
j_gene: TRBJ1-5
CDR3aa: ASSPPPGQGSQPQH

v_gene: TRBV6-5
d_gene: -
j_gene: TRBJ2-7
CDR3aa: ASSALGKGHEQY

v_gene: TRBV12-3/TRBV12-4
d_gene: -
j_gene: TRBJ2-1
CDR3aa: ASSLTRAEQF

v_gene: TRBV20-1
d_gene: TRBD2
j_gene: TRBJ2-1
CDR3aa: SARTSHEQF

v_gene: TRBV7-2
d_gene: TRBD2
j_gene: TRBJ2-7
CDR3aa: ASSSGLAVLYEQY

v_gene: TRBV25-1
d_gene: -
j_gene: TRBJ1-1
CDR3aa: AGRNGRAF

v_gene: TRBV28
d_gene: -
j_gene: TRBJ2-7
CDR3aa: ASGSGTIFLQY

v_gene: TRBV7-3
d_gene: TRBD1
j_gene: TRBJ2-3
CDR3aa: ASSGQAPFTSTDTQY

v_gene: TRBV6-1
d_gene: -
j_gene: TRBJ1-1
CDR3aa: ASRSGEMNTEAF

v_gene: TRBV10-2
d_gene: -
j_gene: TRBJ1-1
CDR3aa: ASSVGQGNTEAF

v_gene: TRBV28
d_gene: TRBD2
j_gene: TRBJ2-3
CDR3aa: ASTARGLREGTDTQY

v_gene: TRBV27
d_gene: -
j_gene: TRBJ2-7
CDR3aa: ASSLNGVYEQY

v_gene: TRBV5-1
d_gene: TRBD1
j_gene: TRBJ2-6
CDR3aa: ASSSKPTGGTSGANVLT

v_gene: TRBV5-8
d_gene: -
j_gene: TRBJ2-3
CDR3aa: ASSPRGAGWSTDTQY

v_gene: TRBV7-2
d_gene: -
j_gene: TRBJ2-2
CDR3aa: ASSLVLGTNTGELF

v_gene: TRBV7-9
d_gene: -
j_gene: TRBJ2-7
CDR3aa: ASSPLGDTYEQY

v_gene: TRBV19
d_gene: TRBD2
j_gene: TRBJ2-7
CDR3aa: ASSPGLGAYEQY

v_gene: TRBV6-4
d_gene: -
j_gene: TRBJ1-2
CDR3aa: ASSDQRSPTNYGYT

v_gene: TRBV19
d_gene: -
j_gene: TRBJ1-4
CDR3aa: ASRDNGANEKLF

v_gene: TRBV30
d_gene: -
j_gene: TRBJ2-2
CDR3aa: AWSVQRLAAGELF

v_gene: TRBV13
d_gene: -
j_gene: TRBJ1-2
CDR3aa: ASSLAGQGNPYGYT

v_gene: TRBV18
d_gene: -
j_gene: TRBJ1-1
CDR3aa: ASSVFLGGTEAF

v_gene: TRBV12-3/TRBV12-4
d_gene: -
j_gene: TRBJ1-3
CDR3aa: ASRGDGNTIY

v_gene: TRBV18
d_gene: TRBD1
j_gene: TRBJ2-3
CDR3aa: ASSPLDRGSTDTQY

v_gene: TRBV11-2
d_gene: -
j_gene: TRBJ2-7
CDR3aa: ASSLQYLPYEQY

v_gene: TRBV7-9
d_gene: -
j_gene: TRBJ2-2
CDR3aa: ASSRGISSTGELF

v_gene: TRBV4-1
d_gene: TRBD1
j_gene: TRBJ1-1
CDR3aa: ASSQGGQGVTEAF

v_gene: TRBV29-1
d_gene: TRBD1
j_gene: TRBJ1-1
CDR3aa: SGPQGAGTEAF

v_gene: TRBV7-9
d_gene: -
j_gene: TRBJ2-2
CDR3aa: ASSLTWGSGELF

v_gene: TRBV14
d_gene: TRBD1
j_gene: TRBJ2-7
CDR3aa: ASSQPGQGGYEQY

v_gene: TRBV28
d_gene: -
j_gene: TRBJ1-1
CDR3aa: ASRNFAAVNTEAF

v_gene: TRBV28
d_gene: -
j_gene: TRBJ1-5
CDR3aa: ASSPPLINQPQH

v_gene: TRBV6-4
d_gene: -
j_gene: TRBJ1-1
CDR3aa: ASSPGTHTEAF

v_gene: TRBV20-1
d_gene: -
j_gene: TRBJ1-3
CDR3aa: SARTGDTIY

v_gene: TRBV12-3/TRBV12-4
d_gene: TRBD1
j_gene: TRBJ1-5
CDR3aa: ASSLDRGQPQH

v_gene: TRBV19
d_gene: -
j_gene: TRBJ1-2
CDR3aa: ASSISPWGEATYGYT

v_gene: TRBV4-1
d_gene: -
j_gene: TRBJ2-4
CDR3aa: ASSQHRRENIQY

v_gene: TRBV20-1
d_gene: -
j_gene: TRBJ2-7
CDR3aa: SARDAYEQY